What follows are 22 T cell receptor beta chains derived from one specimen sequenced in a study of T cell changes during pregnancy in multiple sclerosis (dated by TCRdb to about 2019). Library preparation employed the immunoSEQ multiplex PCR assay. This is the immuneACCESS table as TCRdb keeps it, with only in-frame sequences that have V and J called. A part of the clones is gone; compared with another copy, unresolved V genes explain less than half, and the rest is unexplained. This sample comprises 60,000 to 75,000 clones, roughly nine tenths of them detected only once. The biggest ten clones account for around 0.81% of the sample. Sequencing was performed on peripheral blood, taken before pregnancy. Receptors were obtained from a female donor with multiple sclerosis, enrolled in a pregnancy study.

J is TRBJ1-1 and V is TRBV6-5; 9 bases are shared with TRBD1. Trimming at V came to 6 bases and at J to 1 base, leaving 6 bases not matched to a gene. Germline loops: CDR1 MNHEY, CDR2 SVGAGI. The CDR3 covers 15 residues. As DNA, the CDR3 is TGTGCCAGCAGCAACCGGGACAGGGCGAACACTGAAGCTTTCTTT. It encodes CASSNRDRANTEAFF.

The genes are TRBV27 and TRBJ2-3; TRBD2 agrees at 7 bases. V lost 3 bases to trimming and J lost 7 bases; unmatched junction nucleotides: 10. The germline gives CDR1 MNHEY, CDR2 SMNVEV (reference sequence). This CDR3 has 15 residues. This CDR3 is CASSLQRGPNYTQYF. In nucleotides, the CDR3 is TGTGCCAGCAGTTTGCAGCGGGGACCCAACTATACGCAGTATTTT.

This chain joins TRBV6-5 and TRBJ1-2; maybe TRBD1 (6 bases). The CDR3 extends over 13 amino acids. Germline assignment: CDR1 MNHEY and CDR2 SVGAGI. V dropped 10 bases and J dropped 8 bases, with 20 bases sitting between them. CDR3 sequence: CATMTGTRVGYTF. In DNA form, the CDR3 reads TGTGCCACCATGACCGGGACACGGGTAGGCTACACCTTC.

The V call is TRBV9, the J call TRBJ2-1; 9 bases map to TRBD2. V was pared by 5 bases and J by 3 bases, with 15 bases of the junction left unmatched. Germline CDR1 and CDR2: SGDLS and YYNGEE. The CDR3 length is 18 residues. In nucleotides, the CDR3 is TGTGCCAGCAGAACCGAGGAGGCGGGGGGGAGGGGCTACAATGAGCAGTTCTTC. The encoded protein is CASRTEEAGGRGYNEQFF.

CDR3 residues: CASSRSFQGGAANYGYTF. CDR3 sequence (DNA): TGTGCCAGCAGCCGTTCCTTCCAGGGGGGCGCAGCTAACTATGGCTACACCTTC. The chain employs TRBV7-2 and TRBJ1-2; 7 bases match TRBD1. This CDR3 is built from 18 residues. Germline CDR1 reads SGHTA; CDR2 reads FQGNSA. V shed 5 bases, J shed 0 bases, and the junction held 15 bases outside the gene matches.

The CDR3 region is CAWSLEGNTEAFF. As DNA, the CDR3 is TGTGCCTGGAGTCTAGAGGGGAACACTGAAGCTTTCTTT. The genes are TRBV30 and TRBJ1-1; D uncertain. The CDR3 length is 13 residues. The ends were cut back, 2 bases at V and 1 base at J, with 8 bases in the middle. Germline loops: CDR1 GTSNPN, CDR2 SVGIG (reference sequence).

This clone came up a few times. This rearrangement joins TRBV5-4 to TRBJ1-1; no clear D gene. The CDR3 loop spans 14 amino acids. The V end was cut by 8 bases, the J end by 5 bases, with 19 bases between. Germline assignment: CDR1 SGHNT and CDR2 YYREEE (reference sequence). For the CDR3, the DNA is TGTGCCAGTTACTCTGGGGAGATATCGACTGAAGCTTTCTTT. Amino acids: CASYSGEISTEAFF. Complete variable domain (other parts from reference TRBV5-4 and TRBJ1-1): ETGVTQSPTHLIKTRGQQVTLRCSSQSGHNTVSWYQQALGQGPQFIFQYYREEENGRGNFPPRFSGLQFPNYSSELNVNALELDDSALYLCASYSGEISTEAFFGQGTRLTVV.

In DNA form, the CDR3 reads TGCGCCAGCAGCCAAGATGGGGGGGGAAAAGCTTTCTTT. This translates into CASSQDGGGKAFF. This chain joins TRBV4-3 and TRBJ1-1; maybe TRBD1 (5 bases). The ends were cut back, 0 bases at V and 9 bases at J, with 11 bases in the middle. The CDR3 is 13 amino acids. Germline V gives CDR1 LGHNA, CDR2 YSLEER.

V gene TRBV4-2 combines with J gene TRBJ2-1; TRBD2 agrees at 12 bases. There are 16 residues in the CDR3. The V and J ends lost 3 bases and 10 bases, in that order; junction bases with no gene match: 10. The germline gives CDR1 LGHNA, CDR2 YNFKEQ. In DNA form, the CDR3 reads TGTGCCAGCAGCCACGCCGGGCCTAGCGGGGGGGGCGAGCAGTTCTTC. The encoded protein is CASSHAGPSGGGEQFF.

V usage is TRBV6-5 and J usage is TRBJ1-4; no clear D. This CDR3 region has 13 residues. The V end lost 6 bases, the J end lost 8 bases, and 13 bases lay between the germline ends. Germline lookup yields CDR1 MNHEY and CDR2 SVGAGI. The CDR3 DNA sequence: TGTGCCAGCAGCCCCGGAGGACCCGAAAAACTGTTTTTT. It yields the protein CASSPGGPEKLFF.

The chain combines TRBV29-1 with TRBJ1-2; D possibly corresponds to TRBD1 (6 bases). The germline V gene encodes CDR1 SQVTM and CDR2 ANQGSEA. V dropped 3 bases and J dropped 4 bases, with 12 bases sitting between them. This CDR3 contains 13 residues. CDR3 DNA: TGCAGCGTTGAGGGGGGGCTGGGCTATGGCTACACCTTC. As protein: CSVEGGLGYGYTF.

This clone was observed a single time. The chain combines TRBV15 with TRBJ2-2; D is unclear. This CDR3 contains 12 residues. Germline V gene data show CDR1 as LNHNV and CDR2 as YYDKDF (reference sequence). The V gene lost 6 bases and the J gene lost 6 bases, with 8 bases spanning the gap. CDR3 sequence (DNA): TGTGCCACCAGTCCCGTCTCCGGGGAGCTGTTTTTT. It encodes CATSPVSGELFF.

The V and J genes are TRBV5-5 and TRBJ1-2; D unclear. Germline CDR1 reads SGHKS; CDR2 reads YYEKEE (reference sequence). The CDR3 is made up of 15 amino acids. Deletions cut 0 bases from V and 1 base from J, with 10 bases between. The CDR3 loop is CASSLVGGINYGYTF. CDR3 in DNA: TGTGCCAGCAGCTTGGTCGGCGGAATTAACTATGGCTACACCTTC. Full variable domain (missing parts from reference TRBV5-5 and TRBJ1-2): DAGVTQSPTHLIKTRGQQVTLRCSPISGHKSVSWYQQVLGQGPQFIFQYYEKEERGRGNFPDRFSARQFPNYSSELNVNALLLGDSALYLCASSLVGGINYGYTFGSGTRLTVV.

The rearrangement links TRBV7-6 to TRBJ1-4, with a weak D call TRBD1 (5 bases). CDR3 length equals 18 residues. V shed 7 bases and J shed 3 bases, with 24 bases lying between them. Germline CDR1 is SGHVS and CDR2 is FNYEAQ. CDR3 in amino acids: CASTLDASGSGANEKLFF. Here the CDR3 DNA reads TGTGCCAGCACCTTGGACGCATCCGGCTCGGGGGCTAATGAAAAACTGTTTTTT.

The chain employs TRBV6-5 and TRBJ2-1; maybe TRBD2 (5 bases). CDR3 length: 14 residues. Looked up from germline, CDR1 is MNHEY and CDR2 is SVGAGI. Trimming removed 1 base at V and 6 bases at J, with 10 bases between. CDR3 region: CASSYLVGGNEQFF. The DNA of the CDR3 is TGTGCCAGCAGTTACTTGGTCGGAGGCAATGAGCAGTTCTTC.

The chain employs TRBV9 and TRBJ1-5; a possible D gene is TRBD1 (6 bases). Germline V lookup: CDR1 SGDLS, CDR2 YYNGEE. This CDR3 is 16 amino acids long. Trimming removed 0 bases from V and 5 bases from J, with 15 bases in between. CDR3 in DNA: TGTGCCAGCAGCGTAGAGGACAGCCCGCCACATCAGCCCCAGCATTTT. Protein product: CASSVEDSPPHQPQHF.

This clone came up once. The J gene is TRBJ2-1, the V gene TRBV5-8, with 12 bases matching TRBD2. The CDR3 runs 12 residues. Germline V lookup: CDR1 SGHTS, CDR2 YDEGEE. V shed 5 bases and J 14 bases; nucleotides not matched to a gene: 5. The CDR3 nucleotides read TGTGCCAGCAGTTCTAGCGGGGGGGTAGAGTTCTTC. Encoded protein: CASSSSGGVEFF.

The rearrangement uses TRBV18 and TRBJ2-5, with TRBD1 as a possible D gene (5 bases). Germline-derived CDR1 and CDR2 are KGHSH and LQKENI. The CDR3 runs to 16 residues. The germline V and J ends were trimmed by 1 base and 5 bases, with 17 bases remaining between them. CDR3: CASSPQAATVVETQYF. CDR3 nucleotide sequence: TGTGCCAGCTCACCACAAGCTGCGACAGTAGTCGAGACCCAGTACTTC.

The rearrangement joins TRBV7-9 to TRBJ1-1; tentative D call: TRBD1 (6 bases). Per germline, CDR1 SEHNR and CDR2 FQNEAQ (reference sequence). Trimming removed 5 bases at V and 5 bases at J, with 15 bases between. The CDR3 consists of 14 residues. CDR3 sequence: CASSPTQGPTEAFF. DNA for the CDR3: TGTGCCAGCAGCCCGACTCAGGGGCCTACTGAAGCTTTCTTT. The complete variable domain, with remaining parts taken from reference TRBV7-9 and TRBJ1-1, reads DTGVSQNPRHKITKRGQNVTFRCDPISEHNRLYWYRQTLGQGPEFLTYFQNEAQLEKSRLLSDRFSAERPKGSFSTLEIQRTEQGDSAMYLCASSPTQGPTEAFFGQGTRLTVV.

The chain joins TRBV10-3 to TRBJ2-5; 10 nucleotides align to TRBD2. The CDR3 covers 16 residues. Germline V CDR1 and CDR2: ENHRY, SYGVKD. Trimming took 2 bases from V and 0 from J; bases not matched to a gene: 3. As DNA, the CDR3 is TGTGCCATCAGTGAGATGACTAGCGGGCACCAAGAGACCCAGTACTTC. Its translation: CAISEMTSGHQETQYF.

J is TRBJ2-4 and V is TRBV4-1; 9 nucleotides agree with TRBD1. The trim removed 3 bases at V and 0 bases at J, leaving 9 bases unmatched. CDR1 and CDR2 (germline): MGHRA, YSYEKL. There are 18 residues in the CDR3. In DNA, the CDR3 is TGCGCCAGCAGCCATGAACCCCCGGGACAGGGAGCCAAAAACATTCAGTACTTC. Translation: CASSHEPPGQGAKNIQYF.

The J gene is TRBJ2-3, the V gene TRBV5-6; the D gene is possibly TRBD2 (6 bases). The germline V gene has CDR1 SGHDT and CDR2 YYEEEE. The length of the CDR3 is 16 residues. V was trimmed by 3 bases and J by 0 bases, leaving 14 bases between them. The CDR3 sequence: CASSSPGDRSTDTQYF. The DNA for the CDR3 is TGTGCCAGCAGCTCCCCGGGGGACCGGAGCACAGATACGCAGTATTTT.